These 12 T cell receptor beta chains originate from one sample sequenced in a study of cytomegalovirus exposure and HLA in healthy donors. The PCR contained 60 Vbeta and 13 Jbeta primers. Generated by immunoSEQ multiplex PCR, the TCRdb table keeps only in-frame clones and is missing some. The table shows tens of thousands of clones, with 79% occurring only once. The sample comprised PBMCs. All receptors come from a middle-aged woman in good health and CMV-seropositive.

The genes are TRBV10-3 and TRBJ2-2, with D unresolved. The CDR3 has 14 residues. In germline, CDR1 is ENHRY, CDR2 SYGVKD. V lost 4 bases to trimming and J lost 1 base, with 7 bases between them. CDR3: CAISGSGNTGELFF. In DNA, the CDR3 is TGTGCCATCAGTGGTTCGGGGAACACCGGGGAGCTGTTTTTT.

The chain links TRBV7-8 to TRBJ2-7; D possibly corresponds to TRBD2 (6 bases). Germline CDR1 is SGHVS and CDR2 is FQNEAQ. Trimming stripped 1 base from V and 2 bases from J, with 15 bases between. The CDR3 is made up of 16 amino acids. The CDR3 loop reads CASSLGGTDSPYEQYF. The CDR3 bases are TGTGCCAGCAGCTTAGGAGGGACTGATTCCCCCTACGAGCAGTACTTC.

This chain links TRBV19 with TRBJ1-4; TRBD1 aligns across 7 bases. J lost 6 bases, V lost 7 bases, and 5 bases had no gene match. This CDR3 region has 13 residues. Germline lookup yields CDR1 LNHDA and CDR2 SQIVND (reference sequence). In DNA form, the CDR3 reads TGTGCCAGTACCCCAGGGGGGTATGAAAAACTGTTTTTT. Protein: CASTPGGYEKLFF. Combining the CDR3 with reference TRBV19 and TRBJ1-4 gives the whole variable domain DGGITQSPKYLFRKEGQNVTLSCEQNLNHDAMYWYRQDPGQGLRLIYYSQIVNDFQKGDIAEGYSVSREKKESFPLTVTSAQKNPTAFYLCASTPGGYEKLFFGSGTQLSVL.

The V and J genes are TRBV5-1 and TRBJ2-7; 7 nucleotides line up with TRBD2. Trimming cost V 1 base and J 7 bases; bases outside gene matches: 11. This CDR3 spans 15 amino acids. Per germline, CDR1 SGHRS and CDR2 YFSETQ. The CDR3 loop is CASSLRSSGRDEQYF. CDR3 DNA sequence: TGCGCCAGCAGCTTGCGTTCCTCAGGGAGGGATGAGCAGTACTTC.

CDR3 DNA: TGTGCCAGCAGCAAAGAGGGGGAGCTTGAAGCTTTCTTT. Translating gives CASSKEGELEAFF. The rearrangement joins TRBV7-9 to TRBJ1-1, with D tentatively TRBD1 (6 bases). Per germline, CDR1 SEHNR and CDR2 FQNEAQ (reference sequence). Trimming took 5 bases from V and 7 from J, leaving 14 bases between them. The CDR3 sequence is 13 residues long. The full variable domain, with the rest looked up from reference TRBV7-9 and TRBJ1-1, is DTGVSQNPRHKITKRGQNVTFRCDPISEHNRLYWYRQTLGQGPEFLTYFQNEAQLEKSRLLSDRFSAERPKGSFSTLEIQRTEQGDSAMYLCASSKEGELEAFFGQGTRLTVV.

The chain recombines TRBV18 with TRBJ1-1, with 7 bases lining up with TRBD1. V was pared by 4 bases and J by 1 base, with 3 bases of the junction left unmatched. The germline V gene encodes CDR1 KGHSH and CDR2 LQKENI. The CDR3 contains 14 residues. CDR3 in DNA: TGTGCCAGCTCACAAGGACAGGCGAACACTGAAGCTTTCTTT. It encodes CASSQGQANTEAFF.

The gene calls are TRBV19 and TRBJ1-5, with 7 positions matching TRBD1. J gave up 4 bases and V 6 bases, and 6 bases lay outside the gene matches. Germline CDR1 LNHDA, CDR2 SQIVND (reference sequence). The CDR3 consists of 14 residues. The CDR3 spells CASRGQVENQPQHF. The CDR3 nucleotides are TGTGCCAGTAGAGGACAGGTTGAAAATCAGCCCCAGCATTTT.

This sequence joins TRBV7-2 and TRBJ2-1; 8 bases map to TRBD2. Germline assignment: CDR1 SGHTA and CDR2 FQGNSA. This CDR3 has 14 amino acids. The junction had 5 bases not matched to a gene; V was cut back by 5 bases and J by 5 bases. The CDR3: CASSATSAHNEQFF. The DNA of the CDR3 is TGTGCCAGCAGCGCGACTAGCGCCCACAATGAGCAGTTCTTC.

The chain joins TRBV11-1 to TRBJ1-1, with a tentative D call TRBD1 (6 bases). The CDR3 extends over 16 amino acids. The ends were cut back, 0 bases at V and 1 base at J, with 12 bases in the middle. Germline CDR1 and CDR2: SGHAT and FQDESV (reference sequence). CDR3 sequence reads: CASSLAVGHRNTEAFF. As DNA, the CDR3 is TGTGCCAGCAGCTTAGCCGTGGGACACAGGAACACTGAAGCTTTCTTT.

V and J are TRBV9 and TRBJ2-3; 7 nucleotides line up with TRBD2. This CDR3 is built from 17 residues. The junction had 11 bases not matched to a gene; V was cut back by 2 bases and J by 2 bases. Germline CDR1 reads SGDLS; CDR2 reads YYNGEE. The CDR3 sequence: CASSVQAGTKYTDTQYF. CDR3 coding DNA: TGTGCCAGCAGCGTGCAGGCCGGGACTAAATACACAGATACGCAGTATTTT.

The genes are TRBV4-3 and TRBJ1-2; 9 nucleotides match TRBD1. V gave up 0 bases and J gave up 7 bases; unmatched junction bases: 9. This CDR3 has 16 amino acids. Germline-derived CDR1 and CDR2 are LGHNA and YSLEER. The chain's CDR3 is CASSQDATGGSRGYTF. Written as DNA, the CDR3 is TGCGCCAGCAGCCAAGACGCGACAGGGGGATCTCGTGGCTACACCTTC.

The rearrangement links TRBV7-3 to TRBJ1-2; TRBD1 matches 10 bases. V trimming: 4 bases; J trimming: 3 bases; junction bases outside the gene matches: 2. This CDR3 is 14 amino acids long. Per germline, CDR1 SGHTA and CDR2 FQGTGA. CDR3 in amino acids: CASSWTGGDYGYTF. In DNA form, the CDR3 reads TGTGCCAGCAGCTGGACAGGGGGGGACTATGGCTACACCTTC.